This is a list of T cell receptor beta chains from one sample in a study of blood T cell repertoires in COVID-19. Produced via immunoSEQ multiplex PCR; TCRdb's table is partial and in-frame only. The sample shows roughly 70,000 clones, over 60% of them seen only once. The sequenced material came from peripheral blood. These receptors were obtained from a man in his 60s with COVID-19, enrolled during active disease. CDR3s include the opening cysteine and the closing phenylalanine or tryptophan. The order of the fields is V gene, J gene, CDR3 protein.

TRBV28,TRBJ2-2,CASRSTGGGAGELFF
TRBV15,TRBJ1-1,CATSRDRQGLDTEAFF
TRBV7-9,TRBJ2-7,CASSLEGESEQYF
TRBV6-6,TRBJ1-5,CASRPTGTSNQPQHF
TRBV7-9,TRBJ2-1,CASRLRLAGGPKGEQFF
TRBV5-4,TRBJ2-1,CASSLSGLADNEQFF
TRBV18,TRBJ1-3,CASSQGQTKRNTIYF
TRBV2,TRBJ2-5,CASSFYRQETQYF
TRBV9,TRBJ1-6,CASRRDFGGSPLHF
TRBV7-2,TRBJ1-5,CASSLRTGYGQPQHF
TRBV13,TRBJ2-7,CASSLGLAGASYEQYF
TRBV2,TRBJ1-5,CASSSGHGFWAQPQHF
TRBV7-9,TRBJ1-1,CASRGDRELIGTEAFF
TRBV19,TRBJ1-2,CASSMGSGGSGYTF
TRBV10-1,TRBJ2-2,CASSGPSGAGGITGELFF
TRBV18,TRBJ1-2,CASSTRGQTGGYTF
TRBV7-2,TRBJ2-7,CASSSSGGYEQYF
TRBV11-2,TRBJ2-1,CASSLARTKDEQFF
TRBV9,TRBJ2-2,CASSPEGAGELFF
TRBV28,TRBJ2-1,CASSLGAANEQFF
TRBV7-3,TRBJ2-1,CASSLTFLAGRNEQFF
TRBV18,TRBJ2-7,CASHGREGAPPYEQYF
TRBV13,TRBJ2-1,CASRTSGGAGHEQFF
TRBV14,TRBJ1-2,CASSQDQRQEAYGYTF
TRBV11-2,TRBJ2-3,CAGGGASSDTQYF
TRBV4-1,TRBJ2-7,CASSHSPGVAEQYF
TRBV19,TRBJ1-5,CASSDGRGGQPQHF
TRBV11-2,TRBJ2-7,CASSLSWDKEYF
TRBV5-1,TRBJ2-7,CASSLAGGSYEQYF
TRBV9,TRBJ2-4,CASSAGQGPDIQYF
TRBV11-2,TRBJ2-7,CASSSYTRAGEQYF
TRBV7-9,TRBJ2-1,CASSSDGTGLFYNEQFF
TRBV4-1,TRBJ2-7,CASGSSQGGTYEQYF
TRBV30,TRBJ1-6,CAWSKQVGTPLHF
TRBV2,TRBJ1-6,CASSEGQGGEPLHF
TRBV5-6,TRBJ2-3,CASSRQGADDTQYF
TRBV18,TRBJ1-1,CASSPLLPGTGRNTEAFF
TRBV7-9,TRBJ2-3,CASSLRGSIFDTQYF
TRBV5-1,TRBJ2-5,CASSLGGVRETQYF